This record looks at one TCR delta chain sequence and its context. The antigen is undetermined. TCRdb re-called the multiplex PCR reads using CATT. The sample contains 650 to 850 delta-chain clones, 1.5% of which appear only once. The CDR3 contains 21 residues. Sequencing used genomic DNA taken from PBMCs of patients and controls. The record originates from a study of gamma delta lymphoproliferative disorders and STAT genes. Regarding the study as a whole: Low-frequency NGS calls may be less specific, so public or private leukemic clones need confirmation.

The material sequenced was blood. No V gene was called here, but the J gene is TRDJ1; the table's D call of TRDD3 was not tested on the DNA. This TCR was sampled from a human donor in good health. CDR3 in amino acids: CACDSILGALRRSPNTDKLIF. DNA for the CDR3: TGTGCCTGTGACTCAATACTGGGGGCCCTCCGGCGATCCCCGAACACCGATAAACTCATCTTT.